This TCR beta chain comes out of a study of Graves' ophthalmopathy and Graves' hyperthyroidism. Study as a whole: The blood sample was drawn at first diagnosis and before any treatment. Study observations and caveats: The model achieved under 71% sensitivity and under 75% specificity for ophthalmopathy progression.

Using RNA transcripts, the TCR beta CDR3 regions were amplified. First-round RT-PCR with HTBI primers preceded a second-round multiplex PCR. Each CDR3 protein gets one entry after TCRdb re-called the multiplex PCR reads with MiXCR. Among about 50,000 distinct CDR3 sequences, approximately 50% were seen once, and the ten largest hold 4.7%. Ineligible for inclusion were patients with other autoimmune diseases, uncontrolled infections, pregnancy or lactation. The source of the PBMCs was over 8.5 ml of fresh peripheral blood. CDR3 length: 16 amino acids. CDR1 SGHTA and CDR2 FQGNSA come from the germline V gene. Comments on this clonotype: What it binds is not known. Sequence at one end of the junction differs from germline and may be a read error.

Sequences were obtained from peripheral blood. The receptor was isolated from an adult woman with Graves' ophthalmopathy. The genes are TRBV7-2 and TRBJ1-3; D is ambiguous. This CDR3 reads CASSLVLAGVGNTLYF. CDR3 in DNA: TGTGCCAGCAGCTTAGTACTAGCGGGAGTCGGAAACACCTTATATTTT.